These 8 T cell receptor beta chains came from one sample sequenced in a study of TIL therapy for anti-PD-1-resistant metastatic lung cancer. Time point described: pre-treatment sample, taken before nivolumab and TIL therapy. The libraries were made with immunoSEQ v3. Generated by immunoSEQ multiplex PCR, the TCRdb table keeps only in-frame clones and is missing some. Of 50,000 or so clones in the sample, roughly 78% are singletons; the top ten hold about 4.8%. The specimen was blood, collected at baseline. The receptors were sampled from a woman aged 25-80 years with non-small cell lung cancer.

The V and J genes are TRBV4-3 and TRBJ2-6; D possibly corresponds to TRBD1 (6 bases). The CDR3 runs 15 residues. The germline V and J ends were trimmed by 3 bases and 5 bases, with 11 bases remaining between them. Germline V CDR1 and CDR2: LGHNA, YSLEER. Here the CDR3 DNA reads TGCGCCAGCAGCCAGGATGGACAGAGGGCCAACGTCCTGACTTTC. Residues: CASSQDGQRANVLTF.

This sequence joins TRBV6-5 and TRBJ2-7, with D hard to call. This CDR3 has 14 amino acids. V was shortened by 6 bases and J by 2 bases, with 14 bases between the two germline ends. Germline values: CDR1 MNHEY, CDR2 SVGAGI. Written as DNA, the CDR3 is TGTGCCAGCAGACCGGCCGGCCGGGCCTACGAGCAGTACTTC. Translated: CASRPAGRAYEQYF.

The chain recombines TRBV29-1 with TRBJ2-5; D not resolved. Germline CDR1 is SQVTM and CDR2 is ANQGSEA. This CDR3 has 12 residues. The germline V and J ends were trimmed by 5 bases and 0 bases, with 7 bases remaining between them. Here the CDR3 reads CSVFSYQETQYF. The CDR3 coding sequence is TGCAGCGTTTTTTCGTACCAAGAGACCCAGTACTTC.

This clone was recorded a few times. V and J are TRBV14 and TRBJ1-1, with 7 bases matching TRBD1. J gave up 1 base and V 4 bases, and 6 bases lay outside the gene matches. Germline V gives CDR1 SGHDN, CDR2 FVKESK. The CDR3 spans 15 residues. The CDR3 is CASSPFRGKNTEAFF. The CDR3 nucleotides read TGTGCCAGCAGCCCCTTCAGGGGGAAGAACACTGAAGCTTTCTTT. The full variable domain, rest sourced from reference TRBV14 and TRBJ1-1, is EAGVTQFPSHSVIEKGQTVTLRCDPISGHDNLYWYRRVMGKEIKFLLHFVKESKQDESGMPNNRFLAERTGGTYSTLKVQPAELEDSGVYFCASSPFRGKNTEAFFGQGTRLTVV.

The chain uses TRBV6-6 and TRBJ2-7, with 11 nucleotides matching TRBD2. The CDR3 covers 14 residues. Germline V gene lookup returns CDR1 MNHNY and CDR2 SVGAGI (reference sequence). V gave up 6 bases and J gave up 3 bases; unmatched junction bases: 4. In nucleotides, the CDR3 is TGTGCCAGCAGGGAAGGGACTAGCGGCTACGAGCAGTACTTC. Its protein product is CASREGTSGYEQYF.

V gene TRBV2 combines with J gene TRBJ2-7, with D unresolved. CDR1 is SNHLY and CDR2 is FYNNEI in the germline V gene. V lost 3 bases to trimming and J lost 3 bases, with 9 bases between them. The CDR3 extends over 13 amino acids. The chain's CDR3 is CASSERTHYEQYF. DNA for the CDR3: TGTGCCAGCAGTGAGCGGACCCACTACGAGCAGTACTTC.

V is TRBV11-2 and J is TRBJ2-5; possible D gene TRBD2, 6 bases. The DNA end is a closer match to TRBJ2-7, so the J assignment may be wrong. Germline assignment: CDR1 SGHAT and CDR2 FQNNGV. The CDR3 consists of 14 residues. DNA for the CDR3: TGTGCCAGCAGCTTAGGTCGCGGGACCTACGAGCAGTACTTC. Its protein is CASSLGRGTYEQYF.

For the CDR3, the DNA is TGCGCCAGCAGCTCGGGACTAGCAGGGAGTCACACCGGGGAGCTGTTTTTT. Translating it yields CASSSGLAGSHTGELFF. V usage is TRBV5-1 and J usage is TRBJ2-2; 9 bases align to TRBD2. The V gene's germline CDR1 is SGHRS and CDR2 YFSETQ. After removal of 3 bases from V and 3 bases from J, the junction contained 9 bases not matched to a gene. This CDR3 contains 17 residues.